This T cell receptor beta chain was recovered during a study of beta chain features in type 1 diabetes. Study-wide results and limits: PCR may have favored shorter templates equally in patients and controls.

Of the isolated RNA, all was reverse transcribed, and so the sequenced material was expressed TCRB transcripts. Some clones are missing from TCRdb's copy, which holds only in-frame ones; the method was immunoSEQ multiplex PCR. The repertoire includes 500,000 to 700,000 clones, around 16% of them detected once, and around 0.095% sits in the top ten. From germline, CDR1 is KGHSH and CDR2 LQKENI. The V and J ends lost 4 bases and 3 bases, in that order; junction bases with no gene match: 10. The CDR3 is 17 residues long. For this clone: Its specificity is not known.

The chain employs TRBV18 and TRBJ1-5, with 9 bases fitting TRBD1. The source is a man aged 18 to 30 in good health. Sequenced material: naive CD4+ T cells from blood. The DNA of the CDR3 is TGTGCCAGCTCACTCCTTGGACAGGGGATCTCCAATCAGCCCCAGCATTTT. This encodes CASSLLGQGISNQPQHF.